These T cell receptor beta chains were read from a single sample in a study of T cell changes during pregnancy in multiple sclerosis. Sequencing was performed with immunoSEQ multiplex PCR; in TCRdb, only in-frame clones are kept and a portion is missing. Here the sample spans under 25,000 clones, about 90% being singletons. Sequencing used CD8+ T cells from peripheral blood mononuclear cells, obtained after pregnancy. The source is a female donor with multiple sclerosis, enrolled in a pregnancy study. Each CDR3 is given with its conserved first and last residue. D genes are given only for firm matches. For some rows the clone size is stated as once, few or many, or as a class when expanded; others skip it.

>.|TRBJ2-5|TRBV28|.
CASSLFSDSQETQYF
TGTGCCAGCAGTTTATTCTCGGACAGCCAAGAGACCCAGTACTTC
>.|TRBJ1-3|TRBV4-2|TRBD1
CASSWANTGAGNTIYF
TGTGCCAGCAGCTGGGCGAATACAGGGGCTGGAAACACCATATATTTT
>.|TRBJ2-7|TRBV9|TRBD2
CASSVIRLAGTYEQYF
TGTGCCAGCAGCGTAATTCGACTAGCGGGAACCTACGAGCAGTACTTC
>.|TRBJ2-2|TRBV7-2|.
CASSVAGELFF
TGTGCCAGCAGTGTCGCCGGGGAGCTGTTTTTT
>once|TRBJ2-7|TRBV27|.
CASSSGLTPYEQYF
TGTGCCAGCAGCTCGGGATTAACTCCCTACGAGCAGTACTTC
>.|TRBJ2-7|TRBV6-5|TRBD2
CASSYGEGTHEQYF
TGTGCCAGCAGTTACGGGGAGGGGACCCACGAGCAGTACTTC
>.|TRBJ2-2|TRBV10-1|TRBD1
CASRTGVNTGELFF
TGCGCCAGCAGGACAGGGGTAAACACCGGGGAGCTGTTTTTT
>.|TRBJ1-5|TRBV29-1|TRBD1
CSVTGVSNQPQHF
TGCAGCGTTACAGGGGTCAGCAATCAGCCCCAGCATTTT
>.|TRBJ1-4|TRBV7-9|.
CASSSPKPDEKLFF
TGTGCCAGCAGCTCTCCAAAGCCCGATGAAAAACTGTTTTTT
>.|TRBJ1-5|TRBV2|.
CASRLLLLNQPQHF
TGTGCCAGCAGATTACTCCTGCTTAATCAGCCCCAGCATTTT
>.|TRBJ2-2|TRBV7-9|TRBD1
CASSSSPGTGASGELFF
TGTGCCAGCAGCTCCTCCCCCGGGACAGGGGCGTCCGGGGAGCTGTTTTTT
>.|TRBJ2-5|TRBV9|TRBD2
CASSVGLAGPRGKTQYF
TGTGCCAGCAGCGTCGGACTAGCGGGCCCTCGTGGGAAGACCCAGTACTTC
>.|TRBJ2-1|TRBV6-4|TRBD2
CASSGVAGDGRAEQFF
TGTGCCAGCAGTGGGGTAGCGGGAGACGGTCGAGCTGAGCAGTTCTTC
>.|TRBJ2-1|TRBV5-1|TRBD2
CASSLEAPGLADRRRFF
TGCGCCAGCAGCTTGGAAGCACCGGGACTAGCGGACCGTCGACGGTTCTTC
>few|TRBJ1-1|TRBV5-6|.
CASSHGDTSLNTEAFF
TGTGCCAGCAGCCATGGGGACACCAGTTTGAACACTGAAGCTTTCTTT
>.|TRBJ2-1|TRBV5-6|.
CASSGGTWSSYNEQFF
TGTGCCAGCAGCGGAGGGACGTGGAGCTCCTACAATGAGCAGTTCTTC
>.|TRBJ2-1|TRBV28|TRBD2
CASSFRAGGRNEQFF
TGTGCCAGCAGTTTCCGAGCGGGAGGCCGCAATGAGCAGTTCTTC
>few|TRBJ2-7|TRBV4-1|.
CASSPIGIGGSSYEQYF
TGCGCCAGCAGCCCAATCGGGATCGGGGGAAGCTCCTACGAGCAGTACTTC
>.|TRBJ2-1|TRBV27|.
CASSLWRGSISYNEQFF
TGTGCCAGCAGTTTATGGAGGGGCTCTATATCCTACAATGAGCAGTTCTTC
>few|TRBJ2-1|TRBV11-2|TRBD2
CASSLVGGPNEQFF
TGTGCCAGCAGCTTAGTGGGAGGGCCTAATGAGCAGTTCTTC